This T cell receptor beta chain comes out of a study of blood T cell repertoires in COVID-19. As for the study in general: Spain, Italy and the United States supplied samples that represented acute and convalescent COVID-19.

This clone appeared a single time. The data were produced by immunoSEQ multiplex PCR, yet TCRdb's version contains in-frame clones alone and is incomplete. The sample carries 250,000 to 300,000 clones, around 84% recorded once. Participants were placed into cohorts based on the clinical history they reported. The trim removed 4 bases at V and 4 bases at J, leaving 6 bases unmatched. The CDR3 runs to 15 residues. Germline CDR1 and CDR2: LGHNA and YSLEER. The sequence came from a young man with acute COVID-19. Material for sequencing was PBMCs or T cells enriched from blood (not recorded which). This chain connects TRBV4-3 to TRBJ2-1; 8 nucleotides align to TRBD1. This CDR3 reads CASSPGGNAYNEQFF. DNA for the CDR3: TGCGCCAGCAGCCCAGGGGGCAACGCATACAATGAGCAGTTCTTC.